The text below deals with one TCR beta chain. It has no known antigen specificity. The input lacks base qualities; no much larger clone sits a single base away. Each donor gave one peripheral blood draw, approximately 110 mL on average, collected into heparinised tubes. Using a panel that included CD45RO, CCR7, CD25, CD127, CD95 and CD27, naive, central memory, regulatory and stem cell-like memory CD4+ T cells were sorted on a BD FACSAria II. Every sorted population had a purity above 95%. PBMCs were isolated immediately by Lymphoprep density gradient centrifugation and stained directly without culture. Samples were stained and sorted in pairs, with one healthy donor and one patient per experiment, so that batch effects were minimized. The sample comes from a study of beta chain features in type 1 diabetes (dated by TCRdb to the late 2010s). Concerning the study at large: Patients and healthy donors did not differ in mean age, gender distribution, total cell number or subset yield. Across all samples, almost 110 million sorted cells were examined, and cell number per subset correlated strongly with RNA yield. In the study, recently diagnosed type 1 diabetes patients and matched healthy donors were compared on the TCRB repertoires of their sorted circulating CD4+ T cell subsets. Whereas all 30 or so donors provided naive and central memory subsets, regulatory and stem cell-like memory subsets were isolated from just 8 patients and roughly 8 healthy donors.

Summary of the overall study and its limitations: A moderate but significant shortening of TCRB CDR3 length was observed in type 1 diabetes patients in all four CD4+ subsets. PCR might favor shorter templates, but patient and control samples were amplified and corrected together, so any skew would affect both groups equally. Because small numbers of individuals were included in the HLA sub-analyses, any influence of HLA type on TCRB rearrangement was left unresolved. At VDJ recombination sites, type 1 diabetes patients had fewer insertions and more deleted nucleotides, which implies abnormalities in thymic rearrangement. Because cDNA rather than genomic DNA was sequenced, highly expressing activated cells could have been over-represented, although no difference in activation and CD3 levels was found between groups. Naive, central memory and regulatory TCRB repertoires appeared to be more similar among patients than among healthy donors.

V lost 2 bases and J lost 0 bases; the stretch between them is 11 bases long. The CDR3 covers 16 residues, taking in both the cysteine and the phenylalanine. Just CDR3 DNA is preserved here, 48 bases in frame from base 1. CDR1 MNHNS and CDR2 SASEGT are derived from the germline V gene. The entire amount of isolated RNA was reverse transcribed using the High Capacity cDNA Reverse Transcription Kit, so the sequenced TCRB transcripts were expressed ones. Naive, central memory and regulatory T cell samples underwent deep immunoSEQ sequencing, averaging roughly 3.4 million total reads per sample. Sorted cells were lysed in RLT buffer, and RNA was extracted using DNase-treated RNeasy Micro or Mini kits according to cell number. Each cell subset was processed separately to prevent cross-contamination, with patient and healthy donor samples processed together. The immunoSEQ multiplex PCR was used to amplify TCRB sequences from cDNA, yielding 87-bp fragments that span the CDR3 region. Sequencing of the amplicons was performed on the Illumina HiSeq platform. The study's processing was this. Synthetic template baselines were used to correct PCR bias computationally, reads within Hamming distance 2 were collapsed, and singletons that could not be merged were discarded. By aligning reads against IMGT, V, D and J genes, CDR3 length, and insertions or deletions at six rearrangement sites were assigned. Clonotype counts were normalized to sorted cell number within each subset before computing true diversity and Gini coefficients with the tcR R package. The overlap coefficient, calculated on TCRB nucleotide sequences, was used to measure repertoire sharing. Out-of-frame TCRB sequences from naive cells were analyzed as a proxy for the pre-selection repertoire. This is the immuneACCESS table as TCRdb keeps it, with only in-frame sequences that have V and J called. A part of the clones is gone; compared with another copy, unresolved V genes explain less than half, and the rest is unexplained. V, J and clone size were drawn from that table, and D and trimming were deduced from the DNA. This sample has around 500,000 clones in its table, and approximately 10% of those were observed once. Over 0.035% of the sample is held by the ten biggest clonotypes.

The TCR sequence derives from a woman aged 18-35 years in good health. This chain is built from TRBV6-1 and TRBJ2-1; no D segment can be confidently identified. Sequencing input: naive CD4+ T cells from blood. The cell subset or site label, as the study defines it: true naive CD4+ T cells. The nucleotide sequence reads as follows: TGTGCCAGCAGTGAACTGGCTGACCTCTCCTACAATGAGCAGTTCTTC. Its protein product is CASSELADLSYNEQFF.